One sample yielded the 11 T cell receptor beta chains listed below, sequenced in a study of blood T cell repertoires in COVID-19. TCRdb keeps only in-frame clones here, not all; method: immunoSEQ multiplex PCR. The sample consists of around 47,000 clones, roughly 90% of them appearing once. Sequencing was performed on peripheral blood. These receptors all come from a woman of 80 years or more in a cohort sampled during active or convalescent COVID-19.

The chain is built from TRBV7-9 and TRBJ1-6, with a possible D match to TRBD1 (6 bases). The germline V gene encodes CDR1 SEHNR and CDR2 FQNEAQ (reference sequence). This CDR3 comprises 17 residues. Trimming took off 5 bases at V and 3 bases at J, with 17 bases between the two ends. CDR3: CASSTTPTGNYNSPLHF. As DNA, the CDR3 is TGTGCCAGCAGCACCACTCCGACAGGAAACTATAATTCACCCCTCCACTTT.

This chain links TRBV30 with TRBJ1-1; D call uncertain. Germline values: CDR1 GTSNPN, CDR2 SVGIG (reference sequence). CDR3 size: 13 residues. Trimming cost V 4 bases and J 2 bases, with 11 bases left between them. CDR3 bases: TGTGCCTGGATTCGGGAGGGAAACACTGAAGCTTTCTTT. Its translation is CAWIREGNTEAFF.

The chain recombines TRBV5-8 with TRBJ1-6; D is uncertain. The CDR3 loop spans 15 amino acids. V dropped 4 bases and J dropped 5 bases, with 13 bases sitting between them. Germline V gives CDR1 SGHTS, CDR2 YDEGEE. This chain's CDR3 is CASSARTGDNSPLHF. The CDR3 DNA is TGTGCCAGCAGCGCTAGGACGGGAGATAATTCACCCCTCCACTTT.

The chain recombines TRBV5-1 with TRBJ2-7, with D possibly TRBD1 on 5 matching bases. The CDR3 has 15 residues. CDR1 and CDR2 (germline): SGHRS, YFSETQ. With 3 bases removed from V and 6 bases from J, the gap between germline ends came to 19 bases. CDR3 loop: CASSSARGTSSEQYF. Here the CDR3 DNA reads TGCGCCAGCAGCTCAGCTAGGGGAACGAGTTCCGAGCAGTACTTC.

The chain recombines TRBV7-6 with TRBJ2-7; D gene uncertain. CDR1 SGHVS and CDR2 FNYEAQ come from the germline V gene. The CDR3 spans 14 residues. Trimming left V 4 bases short and J 1 base short, with 11 bases between. The CDR3 sequence is CASSYRTESYEQYF. For the CDR3, the DNA is TGTGCCAGCAGCTACCGTACTGAGTCCTACGAGCAGTACTTC.

The rearrangement links TRBV30 to TRBJ1-1; D remains unclear. Germline lookup yields CDR1 GTSNPN and CDR2 SVGIG (reference sequence). The CDR3 is made up of 15 amino acids. The V and J ends lost 0 bases and 1 base respectively, with 12 bases between them. As DNA, the CDR3 is TGTGCCTGGAGTGTAGGAGGAGCGGGGAACACTGAAGCTTTCTTT. Its protein product is CAWSVGGAGNTEAFF.

This chain joins TRBV10-3 and TRBJ1-2; 8 bases line up with TRBD1. V gave up 5 bases and J gave up 8 bases; unmatched junction bases: 4. The germline gives CDR1 ENHRY, CDR2 SYGVKD. The CDR3 has 12 amino acids. The CDR3 region is CAISRTGHGYTF. As DNA, the CDR3 is TGTGCCATCAGTCGGACAGGGCACGGCTACACCTTC.

This clone was counted a few times. The genes are TRBV6-5 and TRBJ1-3, with 8 bases aligning to TRBD1. This CDR3 is built from 14 residues. Germline V lookup: CDR1 MNHEY, CDR2 SVGAGI. V lost 0 bases, J lost 10 bases, and 5 bases stayed unmatched. The CDR3 sequence is CASSYSTRQGTIYF. The CDR3, as DNA: TGTGCCAGCAGTTACTCGACCCGACAGGGGACCATATATTTT.

This chain links TRBV2 with TRBJ1-5; 10 nucleotides align to TRBD1. After removal of 4 bases from V and 2 bases from J, the junction contained 2 bases not matched to a gene. The CDR3 has 15 amino acids. CDR1 is SNHLY, CDR2 FYNNEI, per germline. In DNA form, the CDR3 reads TGTGCCAGCAGTGTCGGACAGGGGGGCAATCAGCCCCAGCATTTT. Translated: CASSVGQGGNQPQHF. The full variable domain, rest sourced from reference TRBV2 and TRBJ1-5, is EPEVTQTPSHQVTQMGQEVILRCVPISNHLYFYWYRQILGQKVEFLVSFYNNEISEKSEIFDDQFSVERPDGSNFTLKIRSTKLEDSAMYFCASSVGQGGNQPQHFGDGTRLSIL.

V and J are TRBV6-6 and TRBJ2-7; D unclear. This CDR3 is built from 14 residues. Trimming shortened V by 5 bases and J by 6 bases, and 17 bases separated the two germline ends. Germline V CDR1 and CDR2: MNHNY, SVGAGI (reference sequence). CDR3 nucleotide sequence: TGTGCCAGCAGTAATCGAGCCCGGTTTTTCGAGCAGTACTTC. Amino acids: CASSNRARFFEQYF.

J is TRBJ1-2 and V is TRBV28; D ambiguous. The germline CDR1 and CDR2 sequences are MDHEN and SYDVKM. There are 13 residues in the CDR3. Between the trimmed V and J ends, which lost 7 bases and 8 bases, there was a span of 17 bases. DNA for the CDR3: TGTGCCAGCACCCTTCCGGCCAGCAGGGGCTACACCTTC. Its protein is CASTLPASRGYTF.